A single sample is the source of the 5 T cell receptor beta chains below, sequenced in a study of T cell responses to AZD1222 COVID-19 vaccine. The repertoire was sequenced with immunoSEQ multiplex PCR; TCRdb's copy has only in-frame clones and lacks some. The sample carries over 150,000 clones, approximately 95% recorded once. This material consisted of peripheral blood, taken 28 days after the second dose of the MenACWY control vaccine. Receptors originate from an adult who received the MenACWY meningococcal vaccine as a control.

The gene calls are TRBV10-1 and TRBJ1-1; 7 bases map to TRBD1. Unmatched junction bases numbered 8, after V lost 5 bases and J lost 5 bases. The CDR3 contains 14 residues. CDR1 and CDR2 (germline): WNHNN, SYGVQD (reference sequence). The CDR3 region is CASSPGTVSTEAFF. As DNA, the CDR3 is TGCGCCAGCAGTCCCGGGACAGTATCGACTGAAGCTTTCTTT.

The V call is TRBV6-6, the J call TRBJ1-2; D might be TRBD1 (5 bases). CDR3 size: 13 residues. Per germline, CDR1 MNHNY and CDR2 SVGAGI (reference sequence). V was cut by 5 bases and J by 3 bases, with 10 bases left in between. The CDR3: CASSPQGYYGYTF. Here the CDR3 DNA reads TGTGCCAGCAGTCCCCAGGGATACTATGGCTACACCTTC.

The V gene is TRBV5-1, the J gene TRBJ2-7, with no clear D. CDR1 and CDR2 from the germline V gene are SGHRS and YFSETQ. The CDR3 spans 15 residues. The V gene lost 0 bases and the J gene lost 0 bases, with 10 bases spanning the gap. CDR3: CASSLEGSLSYEQYF. As DNA, the CDR3 is TGCGCCAGCAGCTTGGAGGGTTCCCTCTCCTACGAGCAGTACTTC.

This clone is a singleton in its sample. V usage is TRBV2 and J usage is TRBJ1-5; D gene unclear. V was shortened by 8 bases and J by 5 bases, with 16 bases between the two germline ends. The CDR3 totals 14 residues. Germline CDR1 and CDR2: SNHLY and FYNNEI. This CDR3 reads CASENPGVDQPQHF. CDR3 DNA: TGTGCCAGCGAGAACCCTGGGGTAGATCAGCCCCAGCATTTT.

The chain joins TRBV5-1 to TRBJ2-4, with TRBD2 identical over 7 bases. CDR1 is SGHRS and CDR2 is YFSETQ in the germline V gene. CDR3 length: 14 residues. V was pared by 6 bases and J by 3 bases, with 6 bases of the junction left unmatched. The CDR3 region has the DNA TGCGCCAGCAACTCTGGCGGGGGCAAAAACATTCAGTACTTC. It encodes CASNSGGGKNIQYF.